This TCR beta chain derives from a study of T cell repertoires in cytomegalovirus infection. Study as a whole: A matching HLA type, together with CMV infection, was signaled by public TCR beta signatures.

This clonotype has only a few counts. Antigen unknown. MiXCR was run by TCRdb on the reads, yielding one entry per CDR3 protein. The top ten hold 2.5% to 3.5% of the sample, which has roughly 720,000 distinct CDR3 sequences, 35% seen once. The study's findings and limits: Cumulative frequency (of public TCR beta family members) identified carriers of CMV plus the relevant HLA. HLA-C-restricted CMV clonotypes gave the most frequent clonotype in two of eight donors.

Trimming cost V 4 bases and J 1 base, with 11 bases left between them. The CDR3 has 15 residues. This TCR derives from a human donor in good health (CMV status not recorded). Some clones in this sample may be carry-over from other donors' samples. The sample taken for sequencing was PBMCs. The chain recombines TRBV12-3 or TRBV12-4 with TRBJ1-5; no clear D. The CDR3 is CASSSAMLSNQPQHF. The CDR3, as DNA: TGTGCCAGCAGTTCAGCCATGTTGAGCAATCAGCCCCAGCATTTT.